This passage covers 18 T cell receptor beta chains from one sample sequenced in a study of shared clonotypes between healthy human individuals (dated by TCRdb to the early 2020s). Library construction relied on the immunoSEQ multiplex PCR assay. TCRdb took this table from immuneACCESS and kept in-frame rearrangements with V and J called. Such tables lack part of the clones; where checked against another copy, unresolved V genes explain under half of the gap, and the rest is unexplained. For this sample there are fewer than 2.5 million clones; over 85% appear just once. The ten largest clones represent 0.36% of the sample. Sequenced material: naive CD4+ T cells from PBMCs. The cell subset or site label corresponds to: CD45RA+ positively selected. The origin of the receptors is a man younger than 30 in good health. Some clones in this sample may be carry-over from other donors' samples.

This chain joins TRBV27 and TRBJ2-5; 12 bases agree with TRBD2. Germline V lookup: CDR1 MNHEY, CDR2 SMNVEV (reference sequence). J gave up 0 bases and V 4 bases, and 3 bases lay outside the gene matches. The CDR3 consists of 16 residues. DNA for the CDR3: TGTGCCAGCAGTTCCTGGACTAGCGGGGACCAAGAGACCCAGTACTTC. Translating gives CASSSWTSGDQETQYF.

This chain uses TRBV29-1 with TRBJ1-1; 10 nucleotides line up with TRBD1. The CDR3 spans 13 residues. The germline V gene encodes CDR1 SQVTM and CDR2 ANQGSEA. Trimming took 4 bases from V and 11 from J; bases not matched to a gene: 10. The CDR3 reads CSVGPGQGVRAFF. CDR3 DNA sequence: TGCAGCGTTGGGCCCGGACAGGGGGTTAGGGCTTTCTTT.

The rearrangement joins TRBV18 to TRBJ2-3; D may be TRBD2 (6 bases). V lost 3 bases and J lost 7, with 17 bases in between. The CDR3 contains 15 residues. Germline-derived CDR1 and CDR2 are KGHSH and LQKENI. CDR3 DNA: TGTGCCAGCTCACCCTCCATCCTGGGAGGAAATACGCAGTATTTT. Translation gives CASSPSILGGNTQYF.

The chain combines TRBV5-1 with TRBJ2-5; 7 bases fit TRBD2. CDR3 length: 15 residues. Germline V lookup: CDR1 SGHRS, CDR2 YFSETQ. Losses at the gene ends were 4 bases for V and 2 bases for J; bases not matched to a gene: 8. DNA for the CDR3: TGCGCCAGCAGCGGATTTAGCGGGCCACAAGAGACCCAGTACTTC. Protein sequence: CASSGFSGPQETQYF.

The rearrangement links TRBV7-3 to TRBJ1-1, with no clear D. Between the trimmed V and J ends, which lost 4 bases and 0 bases, there was a span of 9 bases. This CDR3 contains 14 residues. Germline CDR1 reads SGHTA; CDR2 reads FQGTGA. As DNA, the CDR3 is TGTGCCAGCAGCTACGACGGAATGAACACTGAAGCTTTCTTT. It translates to CASSYDGMNTEAFF.

The chain has TRBV28 and TRBJ1-6, with D tentatively TRBD1 (5 bases). The CDR3 extends over 16 amino acids. CDR1 is MDHEN, CDR2 SYDVKM, per germline. V was clipped by 4 bases and J by 5 bases, with 15 bases between them. CDR3 coding DNA: TGTGCCAGCAGTTCCCAGGGCAGGGTAGATAATTCACCCCTCCACTTT. Translation gives CASSSQGRVDNSPLHF.

This chain connects TRBV19 to TRBJ2-6; D is perhaps TRBD1 or TRBD2 (5 bases each). CDR1 is LNHDA and CDR2 is SQIVND in the germline V gene (reference sequence). V was shortened by 3 bases and J by 2 bases, with 8 bases between the two germline ends. The CDR3 spans 15 residues. The DNA for the CDR3 is TGTGCCAGTAGTATTCGGGGCACTGGGGCCAACGTCCTGACTTTC. It encodes CASSIRGTGANVLTF.

In this sample, this clone turned up a few times. The chain carries TRBV5-1 and TRBJ2-2; TRBD2 is a possible D gene (5 bases). CDR1 SGHRS and CDR2 YFSETQ come from the germline V gene. This CDR3 is 15 amino acids long. Trimming removed 8 bases from V and 5 bases from J, with 19 bases in between. The CDR3 reads CASKSDSKLTGELFF. The CDR3 nucleotides read TGCGCCAGTAAATCGGACTCCAAACTTACCGGGGAGCTGTTTTTT.

V gene TRBV19 combines with J gene TRBJ2-5, with D perhaps matching TRBD1 (5 bases). V lost 5 bases and J 1 base, leaving 14 bases between the germline ends. The CDR3 has 15 residues. Germline V gene lookup returns CDR1 LNHDA and CDR2 SQIVND (reference sequence). DNA for the CDR3: TGTGCCAGTAGTCGGCAGGGCCTCCTCCAAGAGACCCAGTACTTC. It encodes CASSRQGLLQETQYF.

Note on this clone: Sequence at one end of the junction differs from germline and may be a read error. CDR3 residues: CAWSKGLAGGRDEQCF. Written as DNA, the CDR3 is TGTGCCTGGAGTAAGGGACTAGCGGGAGGGCGCGACGAGCAGTGCTTC. The V and J genes are TRBV30 and TRBJ2-7, with TRBD2 matching over 16 bases. The length of the CDR3 is 16 residues. The germline CDR1 and CDR2 sequences are GTSNPN and SVGIG (reference sequence).

This chain joins TRBV7-3 and TRBJ2-3; D is unresolved. Germline V CDR1 and CDR2: SGHTA, FQGTGA. V lost 2 bases and J lost 0, with 12 bases in between. The CDR3 covers 16 residues. As DNA, the CDR3 is TGTGCCAGCAGCTTAGACTGGCGGCATAGCACAGATACGCAGTATTTT. Its protein product is CASSLDWRHSTDTQYF.

The V gene is TRBV5-4, the J gene TRBJ2-7; tentative D call: TRBD2 (6 bases). The V end was cut by 2 bases, the J end by 2 bases, with 17 bases between. CDR3 length: 16 amino acids. Germline V gene sequence: CDR1 SGHNT, CDR2 YYREEE (reference sequence). The CDR3 coding sequence is TGTGCCAGCAGCTTCCTCGGGACTCCCAAACCCTACGAGCAGTACTTC. Translating gives CASSFLGTPKPYEQYF.

This chain joins TRBV6-6 and TRBJ2-3; no clear D. V was shortened by 5 bases and J by 1 base, with 7 bases between the two germline ends. Germline V gives CDR1 MNHNY, CDR2 SVGAGI (reference sequence). The CDR3 consists of 13 residues. CDR3 in amino acids: CASSPDGTDTQYF. The CDR3, as DNA: TGTGCCAGCAGTCCCGACGGCACAGATACGCAGTATTTT.

The CDR3 nucleotides are TGTGCCACCAGCAGGCCGGGACTTAGCACAGATACGCAGTATTTT. Encoded protein: CATSRPGLSTDTQYF. The chain couples TRBV15 to TRBJ2-3; a weak D match, TRBD2 (6 bases). Germline values: CDR1 LNHNV, CDR2 YYDKDF (reference sequence). CDR3 length: 15 amino acids. Trimming removed 3 bases at V and 0 bases at J, with 10 bases between. The full variable domain, completed using reference TRBV15 and TRBJ2-3, is DAMVIQNPRYQVTQFGKPVTLSCSQTLNHNVMYWYQQKSSQAPKLLFHYYDKDFNNEADTPDNFQSRRPNTSFCFLDIRSPGLGDTAMYLCATSRPGLSTDTQYFGPGTRLTVL.

V usage is TRBV6-6 and J usage is TRBJ1-2; a weak D match, TRBD1 (5 bases). V was pared by 7 bases and J by 4 bases, with 13 bases between. The CDR3 runs to 13 residues. The germline gives CDR1 MNHNY, CDR2 SVGAGI (reference sequence). As DNA, the CDR3 is TGTGCCAGCACGCTACAGGAATTCTATGGCTACACCTTC. Amino acid sequence: CASTLQEFYGYTF.

The CDR3 bases are TGTGCCAGCAGTGTCGAAGTAGGGGAGGATACGCAGTATTTT. Protein: CASSVEVGEDTQYF. This chain connects TRBV6-4 to TRBJ2-3; D possibly uses TRBD1 or TRBD2 (5 bases each). The V end was cut by 4 bases, the J end by 6 bases, with 14 bases between. The CDR3 spans 14 residues. The germline V gene has CDR1 MRHNA and CDR2 SNTAGT.

Here the CDR3 reads CASSARGYSNQPQHF. DNA of the CDR3: TGTGCCAGCAGCGCCAGGGGATATAGCAATCAGCCCCAGCATTTT. The chain combines TRBV11-2 with TRBJ1-5; a possible D gene is TRBD1 (6 bases). The V end was cut by 5 bases, the J end by 0 bases, with 11 bases between. The CDR3 covers 15 residues. CDR1 SGHAT and CDR2 FQNNGV come from the germline V gene. Full variable domain (missing parts from reference TRBV11-2 and TRBJ1-5): EAGVAQSPRYKIIEKRQSVAFWCNPISGHATLYWYQQILGQGPKLLIQFQNNGVVDDSQLPKDRFSAERLKGVDSTLKIQPAKLEDSAVYLCASSARGYSNQPQHFGDGTRLSIL.

V is TRBV28 and J is TRBJ2-2; perhaps D is TRBD1 or TRBD2 (5 bases each). V lost 6 bases and J 6 bases, leaving 14 bases between the germline ends. This CDR3 is 14 amino acids long. Germline V gene data show CDR1 as MDHEN and CDR2 as SYDVKM. The CDR3 protein is CASSRTRGAGELFF. The CDR3 nucleotides are TGTGCCAGCAGCCGGACCCGAGGGGCCGGGGAGCTGTTTTTT.